This T cell receptor (beta chain) was sequenced during a study of T cell repertoires in cytomegalovirus infection. General study points: Across the ex vivo response, the dominant clonotypes were HLA-C-restricted CMV-specific TCR beta clonotypes. Carriage of CMV together with the relevant HLA was identifiable through cumulative public TCR beta family frequency.

Per the germline V gene, CDR1 is SGDLS and CDR2 is YYNGEE. The CDR3 sequence is 16 residues long. The germline V and J ends were trimmed by 0 bases and 7 bases, with 17 bases remaining between them. TCRdb ran MiXCR on the reads and lists one entry per CDR3 protein. The data show 100,000 to 150,000 distinct CDR3 sequences, with 30% to 40% seen just once and 45% to 65% held by the top ten. Regarding this clonotype: Its antigen remains unidentified.

The chain is built from TRBV9 and TRBJ2-1; D possibly corresponds to TRBD2 (6 bases). Source: CD8+ T cells from cultured PBMCs, taken from culture after CMV antigen stimulation. The sequence came from a human donor in good health (CMV status not recorded). Some clones in this sample may be carry-over from other donors' samples. The CDR3 protein is CASSVVVGGSWNEQFF. The CDR3 DNA follows: TGTGCCAGCAGCGTAGTGGTGGGGGGAAGTTGGAATGAGCAGTTCTTC.